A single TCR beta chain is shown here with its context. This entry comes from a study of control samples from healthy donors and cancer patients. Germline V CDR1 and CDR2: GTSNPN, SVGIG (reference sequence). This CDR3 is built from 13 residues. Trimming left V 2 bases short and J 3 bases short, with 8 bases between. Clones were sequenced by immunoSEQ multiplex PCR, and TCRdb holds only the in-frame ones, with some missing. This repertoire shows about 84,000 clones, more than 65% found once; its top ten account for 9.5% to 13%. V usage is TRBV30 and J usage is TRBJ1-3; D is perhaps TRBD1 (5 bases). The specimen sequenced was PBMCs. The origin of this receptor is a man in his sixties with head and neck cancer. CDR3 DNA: TGTGCCTGGAGTAACGGGGGTGGAAACACCATATATTTT. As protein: CAWSNGGGNTIYF. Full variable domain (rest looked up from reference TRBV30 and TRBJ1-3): SQTIHQWPATLVQPVGSPLSLECTVEGTSNPNLYWYRQAAGRGLQLLFYSVGIGQISSEVPQNLSASRPQDRQFILSSKKLLLSDSGFYLCAWSNGGGNTIYFGEGSWLTVV.